The rows below give T cell receptor beta chains drawn from one sample of a study of T-cell memory formation after mild COVID-19. TCRdb re-called the 5' RACE reads through MiXCR, storing one row per CDR3 protein. The data contain under 200,000 distinct CDR3 sequences, roughly a third of them singletons. Sequencing input: PBMCs or a T cell subset sorted from them (not recorded which). The receptors here all came from an adult woman who had mild COVID-19 (a few samples of this study predate the infection). Cell type and time point are not known. The CDR3 runs from the conserved cysteine through the conserved F or W. The order of the fields is V gene, CDR3 protein.

TRBV4-2 | CASSQKIGGQGSTEAFF
TRBV7-6 | CASSPAPGLSETQYF
TRBV19 | CASSQDSFSYNEQFF
TRBV5-1 | CASSSGTGHHEQYF
TRBV29-1 | CSVEDLLAGVNEQFF
TRBV7-8 | CASSLASLAVKETQYF
TRBV7-2 | CASSLGRGLATEAFF
TRBV7-9 | CASRYPIRGGGTDTQYF
TRBV6-5 | CASSSSVLRVREQYF
TRBV6-5 | CASSYSRRSYSGNTIYF
TRBV5-1 | CASSTGTGMPEAFF
TRBV5-1 | CASSASGQGWNEQFF
TRBV20-1 | CSARRSSGSYEQYF
TRBV14 | CASSEPGLHYNEQFF
TRBV27 | CASSLNGGQQETQYF
TRBV21-1 | CASRDRGLPKSYEQYF
TRBV7-9 | CASSLGTGSNNRYNEQFF
TRBV4-3 | CASSQDSQTGELFF
TRBV7-8 | CASSSNRLSRHNEQFF
TRBV7-9 | CASSFTPDRVHYGYTF
TRBV13 | CASSLERSGELFF
TRBV7-9 | CASSLAGQGSETQYF
TRBV15 | CATSSRRGGGGTGELFF
TRBV24-1 | CATSDVGDRPETQYF
TRBV24-1 | CATGDPKGGEDQETQYF
TRBV7-6 | CASSLVEGSSYEQYF
TRBV7-9 | CASSPSLAGVNNEQFF
TRBV24-1 | CATSGSTAGVTDTQYF
TRBV7-3 | CASSEEGLGYEQYF
TRBV20-1 | CSVARPPTQRDAPQHF
TRBV5-1 | CASSLVGGAYEQYF
TRBV12-3/TRBV12-4 | CASSLALRSPNNEQFF
TRBV4-2 | CASSRTSGRLDTQYF
TRBV4-3 | CASSRALARHEQFF
TRBV5-4 | CASRLKGGDYGYTF
TRBV20-1 | CSARGTASYEQYF
TRBV20-1 | CSARERTGFDQPQHF
TRBV7-9 | CASSGTGGRPSSYEQYF
TRBV7-6 | CATYPGTGVREKLFF
TRBV4-1 | CASSQDRGAEAFF